This T cell receptor (beta chain) was sequenced during a study of metastatic and nonmetastatic thyroid tumors. Study context: From malignant and benign thyroid patients, repertoires in blood and in tumor or nodule tissue were compared. Study-wide points: Reports indicated that malignant thyroid tumors showed significantly higher TCR beta diversity than benign nodules did, in blood and tumor.

With MiXCR, TCRdb reprocessed the PCR reads. The sample has about 28,000 clones; 20% to 25% are singletons. The CDR3 sequence is 13 residues long. Germline values: CDR1 LNHDA, CDR2 SQIVND (reference sequence). Nobody among the patients had been given any treatment before thyroid surgery. This clone has only a few counts. As yet, its antigen is unknown. The junction and the germline gene differ at one end; a read error may be behind it. The sequence came from a female donor with papillary thyroid cancer or a benign thyroid nodule (not recorded which). Some clones in this sample may be carry-over from other donors' samples. The chain has TRBV19 and TRBJ1-5; D uncertain. The sample comprised blood. The CDR3 sequence: CAGSIGGDQPQHF. As DNA, the CDR3 is TGTGCCGGTAGTATTGGAGGAGATCAGCCCCAACATTTT.